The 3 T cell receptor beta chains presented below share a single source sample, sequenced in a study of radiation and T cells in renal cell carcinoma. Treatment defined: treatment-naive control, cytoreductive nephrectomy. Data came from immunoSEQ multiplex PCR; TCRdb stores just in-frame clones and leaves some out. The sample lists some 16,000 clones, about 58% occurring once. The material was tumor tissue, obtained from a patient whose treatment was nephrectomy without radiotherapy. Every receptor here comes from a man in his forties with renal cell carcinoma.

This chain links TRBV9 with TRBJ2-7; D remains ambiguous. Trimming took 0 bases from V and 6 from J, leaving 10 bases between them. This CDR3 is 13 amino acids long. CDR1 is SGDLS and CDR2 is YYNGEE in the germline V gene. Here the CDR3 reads CASSVGTPSEQYF. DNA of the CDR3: TGTGCCAGCAGCGTAGGCACGCCAAGCGAGCAGTACTTC.

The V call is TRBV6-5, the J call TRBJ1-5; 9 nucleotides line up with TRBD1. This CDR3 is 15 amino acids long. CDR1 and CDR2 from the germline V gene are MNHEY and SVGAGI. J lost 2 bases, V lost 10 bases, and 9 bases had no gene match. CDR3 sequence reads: CATWTGEVRNQPQHF. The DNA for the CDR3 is TGTGCCACCTGGACAGGGGAGGTTCGCAATCAGCCCCAGCATTTT.

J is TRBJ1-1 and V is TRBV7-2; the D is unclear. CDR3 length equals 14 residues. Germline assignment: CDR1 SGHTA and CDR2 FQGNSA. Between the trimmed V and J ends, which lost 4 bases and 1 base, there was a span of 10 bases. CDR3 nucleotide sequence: TGTGCCAGCAGCTCAAAGGCTGGGAACACTGAAGCTTTCTTT. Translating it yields CASSSKAGNTEAFF.